Below are 2 T cell receptor beta chains sequenced from a single sample in a study of blood T cell repertoires in COVID-19. TCRdb's copy holds only in-frame clones and misses some; the assay was immunoSEQ multiplex PCR. The table lists about 77,000 clones, around 88% of them singletons. Sequencing was carried out using peripheral blood. These receptors all come from a woman aged 80 or older with acute or convalescent COVID-19.

The chain carries TRBV19 and TRBJ2-7, with a tentative D call TRBD2 (7 bases). Germline V gene data show CDR1 as LNHDA and CDR2 as SQIVND (reference sequence). The CDR3 length is 14 residues. V was shortened by 3 bases and J by 2 bases, with 11 bases between the two germline ends. CDR3 amino acids: CASSIGGGAYEQYF. In DNA form, the CDR3 reads TGTGCCAGTAGTATTGGGGGGGGCGCCTACGAGCAGTACTTC.

The chain employs TRBV5-1 and TRBJ1-2; 7 bases match TRBD1. The CDR3 is made up of 13 amino acids. Looked up from germline, CDR1 is SGHRS and CDR2 is YFSETQ. With 3 bases clipped from V and 2 bases from J, the junction kept 1 base outside the gene matches. The CDR3 nucleotides are TGCGCCAGCAGCTCGGGACAGAACTATGGCTACACCTTC. This codes for CASSSGQNYGYTF.